This T cell receptor (beta chain) was retrieved from a study of T cell repertoires in cytomegalovirus infection. Across the study: Evidence of both CMV infection and a matching HLA type came from public TCR beta signatures.

Whole-study findings and limits: The study identified carriers of CMV plus the relevant HLA from cumulative public TCR beta family frequency.

V gave up 3 bases and J gave up 10 bases, with 7 bases separating them. Germline V CDR1 and CDR2: MNHNS, SASEGT. The CDR3 consists of 12 residues. Concerning this clonotype: Its target is not known.

One entry per CDR3 protein, called by TCRdb with MiXCR from the reads. This sample has around 570,000 distinct CDR3 sequences, with almost 40% found just once. This sequence was found in a human donor in good health (CMV status not recorded). Some clones in this sample may be carry-over from other donors' samples. The sequencing here drew on cultured PBMCs, taken from culture after CMV antigen stimulation. The V gene is TRBV6-1, the J gene TRBJ1-6; D remains unclear. The CDR3 coding sequence is TGTGCCAGCAGTGATGGAAACTCACCCCTCCACTTT. Translated: CASSDGNSPLHF.